Below are 4 T cell receptor beta chains sequenced from a single sample in a study of shared clonotypes between healthy human individuals (dated by TCRdb to the early 2020s). Library construction relied on the immunoSEQ multiplex PCR assay. Drawn from immuneACCESS, this table holds only the in-frame rearrangements with V and J called that TCRdb kept. Clones are partly lost; checked studies trace under half to an unresolved V gene and leave the rest unexplained. The sample contains over 95,000 clones, roughly 50% of them found a single time. Of the sample, around 15% is held by the ten largest clones. The sequencing sample was made of PBMCs. The receptor source for this set is a middle-aged woman in good health. Some clones in this sample may be carry-over from other donors' samples.

This clone was seen only a few times. The V and J genes are TRBV29-1 and TRBJ2-1, with 7 bases that match TRBD1. V dropped 6 bases and J dropped 4; count of bases not matched to a gene: 0. This CDR3 comprises 11 residues. Germline V gene lookup returns CDR1 SQVTM and CDR2 ANQGSEA. The CDR3 coding sequence is TGCAGCGTGACAGGGTACAATGAGCAGTTCTTC. As protein: CSVTGYNEQFF.

This clone was seen ten or more times. The chain recombines TRBV5-5 with TRBJ2-7; D not certain. CDR1 SGHKS and CDR2 YYEKEE come from the germline V gene (reference sequence). Deletions cut 6 bases from V and 4 bases from J, with 8 bases between. This CDR3 contains 11 residues. CDR3 DNA sequence: TGTGCCAGCATTAACAGTTACGAGCAGTACTTC. It specifies CASINSYEQYF.

The rearrangement links TRBV19 to TRBJ2-1; the D gene could be TRBD1 or TRBD2 (5 bases each). Trimming stripped 6 bases from V and 3 bases from J, with 9 bases between. The CDR3 consists of 13 residues. Germline-derived CDR1 and CDR2 are LNHDA and SQIVND (reference sequence). CDR3 sequence reads: CASRGDLYNEQFF. The CDR3 nucleotides read TGTGCCAGTAGAGGGGACCTCTACAATGAGCAGTTCTTC.

This clone showed up just once. The CDR3 here is CASGTGNQPQHF. CDR3 in DNA: TGTGCCAGTGGGACAGGGAATCAGCCCCAGCATTTT. The chain links TRBV28 to TRBJ1-5; 9 bases align to TRBD1. V was pared by 9 bases and J by 4 bases, with 1 base of the junction left unmatched. This CDR3 has 12 amino acids. The V gene's germline CDR1 is MDHEN and CDR2 SYDVKM.